One and the same sample provided the 10 T cell receptor beta chains below, sequenced in a study of CXCR4 blockade with PD-1 therapy in pancreatic cancer. Produced via immunoSEQ multiplex PCR; TCRdb's table is partial and in-frame only. The sample has approximately 8,900 clones, 50% to 75% seen once. Input material: tumor tissue. Every receptor here comes from a human donor with pancreatic ductal adenocarcinoma.

This clone is large (0.1 to 1%) in the sample. V usage is TRBV11-3 and J usage is TRBJ1-2; D perhaps matches TRBD1 (5 bases). Germline V gene sequence: CDR1 SGHNT, CDR2 YENEEA. This CDR3 has 14 amino acids. Trimming removed 5 bases from V and 5 bases from J, with 15 bases in between. The chain's CDR3 is CASSELQGPYGYTF. The CDR3 DNA follows: TGTGCCAGCAGCGAGCTTCAGGGACCTTATGGCTACACCTTC. Variable domain in full (rest from reference TRBV11-3 and TRBJ1-2): EAGVVQSPRYKIIEKKQPVAFWCNPISGHNTLYWYLQNLGQGPELLIRYENEEAVDDSQLPKDRFSAERLKGVDSTLKIQPAELGDSAVYLCASSELQGPYGYTFGSGTRLTVV.

The rearrangement links TRBV19 to TRBJ2-5; a possible D gene is TRBD1 (6 bases). This CDR3 has 15 residues. The germline V gene encodes CDR1 LNHDA and CDR2 SQIVND (reference sequence). V was cut by 4 bases and J by 2 bases, with 14 bases left in between. CDR3 coding DNA: TGTGCCAGTAGTAAGGGCAGGGGAAGACAAGAGACCCAGTACTTC. Its protein product is CASSKGRGRQETQYF.

This chain links TRBV5-1 with TRBJ2-1; TRBD2 matches at 8 bases. The CDR3 is made up of 17 amino acids. From germline, CDR1 is SGHRS and CDR2 YFSETQ. V was pared by 0 bases and J by 9 bases, with 14 bases of the junction left unmatched. The DNA for the CDR3 is TGCGCCAGCAGCTTGGTTGCGGGCTCTACCGGGGGGGGTGAGCAGTTCTTC. This translates into CASSLVAGSTGGGEQFF.

This sequence joins TRBV23-1 and TRBJ1-1; D unclear. TRBV23-1 is an ORF; its function is uncertain. This CDR3 contains 16 residues. V was cut by 6 bases and J by 7 bases, with 24 bases left in between. The CDR3 DNA sequence: TGCGCCAGCAGCCAAGGAACCCCATCCCTGAACGGTGAAGCTTTCTTT. Protein sequence: CASSQGTPSLNGEAFF.

The V gene is TRBV18, the J gene TRBJ2-1, with D possibly TRBD2 on 6 matching bases. Trimming cost V 0 bases and J 7 bases, with 13 bases left between them. CDR1 and CDR2 (germline): KGHSH, LQKENI. The CDR3 sequence is 15 residues long. As DNA, the CDR3 is TGTGCCAGCTCACCACCGTCGCGGGGATCAAATGAGCAGTTCTTC. Amino acid sequence: CASSPPSRGSNEQFF.

This sequence joins TRBV10-2 and TRBJ2-7; D call uncertain. Germline V gives CDR1 WSHSY, CDR2 SAAADI. The V end lost 0 bases, the J end lost 4 bases, and 13 bases lay between the germline ends. This CDR3 spans 15 amino acids. The CDR3 nucleotides are TGCGCCAGCAGTGAGTCCCCCAATCGTTTTTACGAGCAGTACTTC. Its protein product is CASSESPNRFYEQYF.

DNA of the CDR3: TGTGCCAGCAGCCCCTTAGCCCGGGGCACCGGGGAGCTGTTTTTT. Protein: CASSPLARGTGELFF. This chain connects TRBV7-6 to TRBJ2-2; TRBD2 might be the D (5 bases). Trimming cost V 5 bases and J 4 bases, with 14 bases left between them. Germline CDR1 and CDR2: SGHVS and FNYEAQ. This CDR3 has 15 amino acids.

This clone was counted a few times. This chain connects TRBV28 to TRBJ2-7; D remains ambiguous. Trimming cost V 5 bases and J 4 bases, with 9 bases left between them. The CDR3 length is 12 residues. Germline CDR1 and CDR2: MDHEN and SYDVKM. CDR3 in DNA: TGTGCCAGCAGTCTTGTAGGGTACGAGCAGTACTTC. Its translation is CASSLVGYEQYF.

V gene TRBV29-1 combines with J gene TRBJ2-5, with a weak D call TRBD2 (6 bases). The CDR3 covers 12 residues. Germline CDR1 and CDR2: SQVTM and ANQGSEA. The CDR3 sequence: CTVLGGEETQYF. The CDR3 DNA reads as TGCACCGTCCTCGGAGGGGAAGAGACCCAGTACTTC.

The CDR3 is CASSPRDDEQFF. The CDR3 bases are TGCGCCAGCAGTCCCAGGGACGATGAGCAGTTCTTC. V is TRBV10-2 and J is TRBJ2-1; TRBD1 or TRBD2 may be the D gene (5 bases each). The V gene's germline CDR1 is WSHSY and CDR2 SAAADI. Trimming cost V 5 bases and J 8 bases, with 10 bases left between them. The CDR3 length is 12 residues.